This is a list of T cell receptor beta chains from one sample in a study of shared clonotypes between healthy human individuals. The data were produced by immunoSEQ multiplex PCR, yet TCRdb's version contains in-frame clones alone and is incomplete. Of a few million clones in the sample, roughly nine tenths were seen once. The sequencing input was naive CD4+ T cells sorted from blood. All receptors come from a man aged 18-30 years in good health. The CDR3 runs from the conserved cysteine through the conserved F or W. The D gene is left open where the match is weak. Rows may omit the clone size; those that give it use once, few, many or a size class.

d_gene: -; v_gene: TRBV7-9; j_gene: TRBJ1-4; abundance: -; CDR3aa: CASSPLDSPEKLFF; CDR3nt: TGTGCCAGCAGCCCCCTGGACAGCCCTGAAAAACTGTTTTTT
d_gene: -; v_gene: TRBV5-4; j_gene: TRBJ1-5; abundance: -; CDR3aa: CASSPEGGQPQHF; CDR3nt: TGTGCCAGCAGCCCCGAGGGAGGGCAGCCCCAGCATTTT
d_gene: -; v_gene: TRBV5-1; j_gene: TRBJ1-2; abundance: -; CDR3aa: CASSLDGGLPYGYTF; CDR3nt: TGCGCCAGCAGCTTGGATGGGGGGCTACCCTATGGCTACACCTTC
d_gene: -; v_gene: TRBV28; j_gene: TRBJ1-1; abundance: -; CDR3aa: CASRREPLTEAFF; CDR3nt: TGTGCCAGCAGAAGGGAACCCCTTACTGAAGCTTTCTTT
d_gene: -; v_gene: TRBV14; j_gene: TRBJ1-1; abundance: -; CDR3aa: CASSKGRGVNTEAFF; CDR3nt: TGTGCCAGCAGCAAAGGGAGGGGGGTGAACACTGAAGCTTTCTTT
d_gene: -; v_gene: TRBV11-3; j_gene: TRBJ1-1; abundance: -; CDR3aa: CASSPDRGTEAFF; CDR3nt: TGTGCCAGCAGCCCGGACAGAGGCACTGAAGCTTTCTTT
d_gene: -; v_gene: TRBV28; j_gene: TRBJ1-2; abundance: -; CDR3aa: CASSLGNYGYTF; CDR3nt: TGTGCCAGCAGTTTGGGAAACTATGGCTACACCTTC
d_gene: TRBD1; v_gene: TRBV19; j_gene: TRBJ1-2; abundance: -; CDR3aa: CASSIRTGNYGYTF; CDR3nt: TGTGCCAGTAGTATTCGGACAGGAAACTATGGCTACACCTTC
d_gene: -; v_gene: TRBV11-2; j_gene: TRBJ2-5; abundance: -; CDR3aa: CASSLARGSGETQYF; CDR3nt: TGTGCCAGCAGCTTAGCACGGGGTAGCGGAGAGACCCAGTACTTC
d_gene: -; v_gene: TRBV28; j_gene: TRBJ1-2; abundance: -; CDR3aa: CASKEGRNYGYTF; CDR3nt: TGTGCCAGCAAGGAGGGCAGGAACTATGGCTACACCTTC
d_gene: -; v_gene: TRBV5-4; j_gene: TRBJ2-1; abundance: -; CDR3aa: CASSLSLGVWEQFF; CDR3nt: TGTGCCAGCAGCTTGTCTCTCGGGGTATGGGAGCAGTTCTTC
d_gene: -; v_gene: TRBV2; j_gene: TRBJ2-7; abundance: once; CDR3aa: CASSKDYEQYF; CDR3nt: TGTGCCAGCTCGAAGGACTACGAGCAGTACTTC
d_gene: TRBD2; v_gene: TRBV6-6; j_gene: TRBJ2-3; abundance: -; CDR3aa: CASRTSGRAFADTQYF; CDR3nt: TGTGCCAGCAGGACTAGCGGGAGGGCCTTCGCAGATACGCAGTATTTT
d_gene: TRBD1; v_gene: TRBV30; j_gene: TRBJ2-2; abundance: -; CDR3aa: CAWGQAPGELFF; CDR3nt: TGTGCCTGGGGACAGGCCCCCGGGGAGCTGTTTTTT
d_gene: -; v_gene: TRBV7-8; j_gene: TRBJ1-6; abundance: -; CDR3aa: CASSLRRARLLDSPLHF; CDR3nt: TGTGCCAGCAGCTTACGGCGGGCCAGACTTTTGGATTCACCCCTCCACTTT
d_gene: TRBD2; v_gene: TRBV2; j_gene: TRBJ2-5; abundance: -; CDR3aa: CASRRPGLGEETQYF; CDR3nt: TGTGCCAGCAGGCGACCGGGACTAGGGGAAGAGACCCAGTACTTC
d_gene: -; v_gene: TRBV6-1; j_gene: TRBJ1-2; abundance: -; CDR3aa: CASSETQGGGYTF; CDR3nt: TGTGCCAGCAGTGAAACACAGGGAGGTGGCTACACCTTC
d_gene: TRBD2; v_gene: TRBV18; j_gene: TRBJ2-7; abundance: -; CDR3aa: CASSPPGTSGIIGYEQYF; CDR3nt: TGTGCCAGCTCACCACCGGGGACTAGCGGGATTATTGGCTACGAGCAGTACTTC
d_gene: -; v_gene: TRBV30; j_gene: TRBJ1-1; abundance: -; CDR3aa: CAWTDRSEAFF; CDR3nt: TGTGCCTGGACCGACCGGTCTGAAGCTTTCTTT
d_gene: TRBD1; v_gene: TRBV28; j_gene: TRBJ1-6; abundance: -; CDR3aa: CASTEGQGVTPLHF; CDR3nt: TGTGCCAGCACGGAGGGACAGGGGGTTACACCCCTCCACTTT
d_gene: TRBD2; v_gene: TRBV9; j_gene: TRBJ2-1; abundance: once; CDR3aa: CASSVSTSGTINEQFF; CDR3nt: TGTGCCAGCAGCGTATCGACTAGCGGGACCATCAATGAGCAGTTCTTC
d_gene: -; v_gene: TRBV5-1; j_gene: TRBJ1-5; abundance: -; CDR3aa: CASSLVLDQPQHF; CDR3nt: TGCGCCAGCAGCTTGGTGTTGGATCAGCCCCAGCATTTT
d_gene: -; v_gene: TRBV21-1; j_gene: TRBJ2-1; abundance: -; CDR3aa: CASSKQVPRLNEQFF; CDR3nt: TGTGCCAGCAGCAAACAGGTACCGAGGCTCAATGAGCAGTTCTTC
d_gene: -; v_gene: TRBV19; j_gene: TRBJ2-2; abundance: -; CDR3aa: CASSITPGTPGELFF; CDR3nt: TGTGCCAGTAGTATCACCCCAGGGACACCCGGGGAGCTGTTTTTT
d_gene: TRBD1; v_gene: TRBV30; j_gene: TRBJ2-3; abundance: -; CDR3aa: CAWGTGKVDTQYF; CDR3nt: TGTGCCTGGGGGACAGGGAAGGTAGATACGCAGTATTTT
d_gene: -; v_gene: TRBV5-4; j_gene: TRBJ1-6; abundance: few; CDR3aa: CASSHGGAAPATLHF; CDR3nt: TGTGCCAGCTCCCACGGTGGGGCCGCACCCGCGACCCTCCACTTT
d_gene: -; v_gene: TRBV5-1; j_gene: TRBJ2-5; abundance: -; CDR3aa: CASSLVVGRGQETQYF; CDR3nt: TGCGCCAGCAGCTTGGTAGTAGGCAGAGGACAAGAGACCCAGTACTTC
d_gene: -; v_gene: TRBV11-3; j_gene: TRBJ2-7; abundance: -; CDR3aa: CASSESEGVGEQYF; CDR3nt: TGTGCCAGCAGCGAATCGGAGGGGGTAGGGGAGCAGTACTTC
d_gene: -; v_gene: TRBV19; j_gene: TRBJ2-2; abundance: few; CDR3aa: CASSNGNTGELFF; CDR3nt: TGTGCCAGTAGTAACGGCAACACCGGGGAGCTGTTTTTT
d_gene: -; v_gene: TRBV25-1; j_gene: TRBJ1-6; abundance: -; CDR3aa: CASSGTGSPLHF; CDR3nt: TGTGCCAGCAGTGGTACCGGCTCACCCCTCCACTTT
d_gene: -; v_gene: TRBV19; j_gene: TRBJ1-3; abundance: -; CDR3aa: CASSMSAGARGNTIYF; CDR3nt: TGTGCCAGTAGTATGTCCGCGGGGGCGAGGGGAAACACCATATATTTT
d_gene: TRBD1; v_gene: TRBV19; j_gene: TRBJ2-7; abundance: -; CDR3aa: CASSIASIRTGTSYEQYF; CDR3nt: TGTGCCAGTAGTATAGCCTCCATTCGGACAGGAACTTCCTACGAGCAGTACTTC
d_gene: -; v_gene: TRBV4-3; j_gene: TRBJ2-3; abundance: -; CDR3aa: CASSQEVRQFTDTQYF; CDR3nt: TGCGCCAGCAGCCAAGAGGTTCGGCAATTCACAGATACGCAGTATTTT
d_gene: TRBD1; v_gene: TRBV7-8; j_gene: TRBJ2-1; abundance: -; CDR3aa: CASSLVTGESEQFF; CDR3nt: TGTGCCAGCAGCTTAGTGACAGGGGAAAGTGAGCAGTTCTTC
d_gene: -; v_gene: TRBV5-6; j_gene: TRBJ2-7; abundance: -; CDR3aa: CASSHSLGGFYYEQYF; CDR3nt: TGTGCCAGCAGCCATTCCTTGGGGGGCTTTTACTACGAGCAGTACTTC
d_gene: -; v_gene: TRBV6-5; j_gene: TRBJ1-2; abundance: -; CDR3aa: CASSSLGGEYGYTF; CDR3nt: TGTGCCAGCAGTTCCCTGGGGGGGGAATATGGCTACACCTTC
d_gene: -; v_gene: TRBV6-6; j_gene: TRBJ2-1; abundance: once; CDR3aa: CASTPPRYNEQFF; CDR3nt: TGTGCCAGCACCCCCCCCAGATACAATGAGCAGTTCTTC
d_gene: TRBD2; v_gene: TRBV11-2; j_gene: TRBJ2-7; abundance: -; CDR3aa: CASSYTSGGGDTYEQYF; CDR3nt: TGTGCCAGCAGCTACACCTCCGGGGGGGGCGACACCTACGAGCAGTACTTC
d_gene: -; v_gene: TRBV18; j_gene: TRBJ2-5; abundance: -; CDR3aa: CASSRNAFTWDSMRETQYF; CDR3nt: TGTGCCAGCTCACGAAATGCCTTCACCTGGGACTCAATGAGGGAGACCCAGTACTTC
d_gene: TRBD2; v_gene: TRBV7-2; j_gene: TRBJ2-1; abundance: -; CDR3aa: CASSLRLAELNEQFF; CDR3nt: TGTGCCAGCAGCTTGAGACTAGCGGAGCTCAATGAGCAGTTCTTC
d_gene: -; v_gene: TRBV19; j_gene: TRBJ1-1; abundance: -; CDR3aa: CASSAWTEMNTEAFF; CDR3nt: TGTGCCAGTAGTGCTTGGACGGAAATGAACACTGAAGCTTTCTTT
d_gene: -; v_gene: TRBV6-1; j_gene: TRBJ1-5; abundance: few; CDR3aa: CASTQGGNSNQPQHF; CDR3nt: TGTGCCAGCACACAGGGCGGCAATAGCAATCAGCCCCAGCATTTT
d_gene: -; v_gene: TRBV7-9; j_gene: TRBJ1-2; abundance: -; CDR3aa: CASSSVFTYGYTF; CDR3nt: TGTGCCAGCAGCTCAGTATTTACCTATGGCTACACCTTC
d_gene: -; v_gene: TRBV19; j_gene: TRBJ2-3; abundance: -; CDR3aa: CATGPFRTQYF; CDR3nt: TGTGCCACCGGACCGTTCAGGACGCAGTATTTT
d_gene: -; v_gene: TRBV6-5; j_gene: TRBJ1-1; abundance: -; CDR3aa: CASRARVATEAFF; CDR3nt: TGTGCCAGCCGAGCCAGGGTCGCCACTGAAGCTTTCTTT
d_gene: -; v_gene: TRBV9; j_gene: TRBJ2-3; abundance: once; CDR3aa: CASSVVGSADTQYF; CDR3nt: TGTGCCAGCAGCGTAGTCGGCTCGGCGGATACGCAGTATTTT
d_gene: -; v_gene: TRBV6-5; j_gene: TRBJ1-5; abundance: -; CDR3aa: CASRRETAQPQHF; CDR3nt: TGTGCCAGCAGGAGAGAGACAGCTCAGCCCCAGCATTTT
d_gene: TRBD1; v_gene: TRBV7-9; j_gene: TRBJ2-1; abundance: -; CDR3aa: CASSLGSRTGGYNEQFF; CDR3nt: TGTGCCAGCAGCTTAGGTTCGAGGACAGGGGGCTACAATGAGCAGTTCTTC
d_gene: -; v_gene: TRBV10-2; j_gene: TRBJ1-6; abundance: -; CDR3aa: CASTLGRDSPLHF; CDR3nt: TGCGCCAGCACCCTGGGGAGGGATTCACCCCTCCACTTT
d_gene: -; v_gene: TRBV6-1; j_gene: TRBJ1-5; abundance: -; CDR3aa: CASSERGRAGNQPQHF; CDR3nt: TGTGCCAGCAGTGAAAGGGGCAGGGCCGGCAATCAGCCCCAGCATTTT
d_gene: TRBD2; v_gene: TRBV7-2; j_gene: TRBJ2-3; abundance: -; CDR3aa: CASSLAGAGVTDTQYF; CDR3nt: TGTGCCAGCAGCTTAGCGGGAGCGGGAGTCACAGATACGCAGTATTTT